The 25 T cell receptor beta chains below were found in one sample sequenced in a study of a mutant IDH1 vaccine in newly diagnosed glioma. Data came from immunoSEQ multiplex PCR; TCRdb stores just in-frame clones and leaves some out. Of about 59,000 clones in the sample, 75% to 95% were seen once. Time point given: baseline, week 1 (first vaccination visit). Treatment of the sample: pre-vaccination baseline after standard-of-care therapy. This material consisted of PBMCs, taken from a glioma patient treated with radiotherapy, temozolomide or both. Receptors originate from a man aged 45-60 years with glioma.

The gene calls are TRBV4-3 and TRBJ2-7; TRBD2 is a possible D gene (6 bases). Per germline, CDR1 LGHNA and CDR2 YSLEER. The CDR3 runs to 13 residues. V was pared by 3 bases and J by 7 bases, with 13 bases between. The CDR3 coding sequence is TGCGCCAGCAGCCACGGGACTTTGGGGGAGCAGTACTTC. Its protein is CASSHGTLGEQYF.

This clone appeared once. This chain joins TRBV15 and TRBJ1-4; 8 bases are a match to TRBD1. Trimming at V came to 0 bases and at J to 9 bases, leaving 0 bases not matched to a gene. The CDR3 length is 13 residues. Germline V gene sequence: CDR1 LNHNV, CDR2 YYDKDF (reference sequence). In DNA, the CDR3 is TGTGCCACCAGCAGAGACAGGGGGCAAAAACTGTTTTTT. It translates to CATSRDRGQKLFF.

This clone appeared a single time. The chain combines TRBV27 with TRBJ1-6, with 10 bases matching TRBD1. There are 13 residues in the CDR3. Per the germline V gene, CDR1 is MNHEY and CDR2 is SMNVEV (reference sequence). V dropped 10 bases and J dropped 6; count of bases not matched to a gene: 3. DNA of the CDR3: TGTGCCACCTGGGACAGGGGTAATTCACCCCTCCACTTT. Its translation: CATWDRGNSPLHF.

This clone was seen just once. The gene calls are TRBV15 and TRBJ1-1, with no clear D. The CDR3 is 18 residues long. V lost 0 bases, J lost 6 bases, and 23 bases lay in between. Germline V gene sequence: CDR1 LNHNV, CDR2 YYDKDF (reference sequence). The CDR3: CATSRDRVGGIDGSEAFF. The CDR3 DNA is TGTGCCACCAGCAGAGACCGGGTTGGCGGAATTGATGGCTCTGAAGCTTTCTTT.

The chain combines TRBV6-6 with TRBJ2-7; 12 nucleotides line up with TRBD1. The V gene end was trimmed by 5 bases and the J gene end by 7 bases; junction bases not matched to a gene: 9. The CDR3 is 15 amino acids. Germline CDR1 and CDR2: MNHNY and SVGAGI (reference sequence). As DNA, the CDR3 is TGTGCCAGCAGTACCCCCGGGACAGGGGGCCGAGAGCAGTACTTC. It is translated as CASSTPGTGGREQYF.

The chain employs TRBV28 and TRBJ2-7; no reliable D call. Germline loops: CDR1 MDHEN, CDR2 SYDVKM. This CDR3 is 13 amino acids long. Trimming shortened V by 8 bases and J by 3 bases, and 14 bases separated the two germline ends. CDR3 sequence reads: CASGRPDGYEQYF. CDR3 DNA: TGTGCCAGCGGGCGACCGGACGGCTACGAGCAGTACTTC.

The genes are TRBV10-3 and TRBJ1-4, with 10 nucleotides matching TRBD1. This CDR3 region has 14 residues. V gave up 8 bases and J gave up 8 bases; unmatched junction bases: 8. CDR1 and CDR2 (germline): ENHRY, SYGVKD. The CDR3 loop reads CAIGGTGVGEKLFF. The CDR3, as DNA: TGTGCCATCGGCGGGACAGGGGTTGGCGAAAAACTGTTTTTT.

This chain connects TRBV5-1 to TRBJ2-2, with D uncertain. Trimming shortened V by 1 base and J by 7 bases, and 5 bases separated the two germline ends. This CDR3 contains 12 residues. Germline V gene sequence: CDR1 SGHRS, CDR2 YFSETQ. The CDR3 spells CASSLTHGELFF. The DNA of the CDR3 is TGCGCCAGCAGCTTGACGCACGGGGAGCTGTTTTTT.

V and J are TRBV7-2 and TRBJ2-3; TRBD2 matches at 7 bases. Looked up from germline, CDR1 is SGHTA and CDR2 is FQGNSA. This CDR3 is built from 16 residues. J was trimmed by 0 bases and V by 5 bases; bases with no gene match: 8. For the CDR3, the DNA is TGTGCCAGCAGCAAACGGGGGAGGGCTAGCACAGATACGCAGTATTTT. This codes for CASSKRGRASTDTQYF.

The chain combines TRBV5-6 with TRBJ2-5; 8 bases map to TRBD2. In germline, CDR1 is SGHDT, CDR2 YYEEEE. The CDR3 is made up of 15 amino acids. V lost 3 bases and J lost 1; bases outside the gene matches: 5. The CDR3 sequence: CASSWVTSAQETQYF. The CDR3, as DNA: TGTGCCAGCAGCTGGGTGACTAGCGCCCAAGAGACCCAGTACTTC.

V and J are TRBV30 and TRBJ2-5; no clear D gene. The CDR3 spans 13 residues. Trimming removed 5 bases at V and 2 bases at J, with 12 bases between. Germline V CDR1 and CDR2: GTSNPN, SVGIG (reference sequence). CDR3 DNA: TGTGCCTGGGCTTTTATGGGGCAAGAGACCCAGTACTTC. Amino acid sequence: CAWAFMGQETQYF.

This sequence joins TRBV19 and TRBJ1-5; D unclear. V lost 4 bases and J lost 1, with 11 bases in between. From germline, CDR1 is LNHDA and CDR2 SQIVND (reference sequence). The length of the CDR3 is 15 residues. CDR3 in amino acids: CASSSQDLSNQPQHF. DNA for the CDR3: TGTGCCAGTAGTAGTCAGGACCTCAGCAATCAGCCCCAGCATTTT.

The rearrangement uses TRBV27 and TRBJ1-4; D gene unclear. V gave up 2 bases and J gave up 8 bases, with 18 bases separating them. The germline V gene has CDR1 MNHEY and CDR2 SMNVEV (reference sequence). This CDR3 contains 16 residues. In DNA, the CDR3 is TGTGCCAGCAGTTTACATCCCAGGTTTTTAGGAGAAAAACTGTTTTTT. Protein: CASSLHPRFLGEKLFF.

CDR3 nucleotides: TGCGCCAGCAGCCCCCCCGGCAAGGGGGGGGTCTACGAGCAGTACTTC. Translation: CASSPPGKGGVYEQYF. The J gene is TRBJ2-7, the V gene TRBV5-1; tentatively, D is TRBD2 (7 bases). V was shortened by 4 bases and J by 3 bases, with 20 bases between the two germline ends. In germline, CDR1 is SGHRS, CDR2 YFSETQ. This CDR3 is built from 16 residues.

The chain recombines TRBV6-5 with TRBJ1-1, with D possibly TRBD1 on 6 matching bases. V gave up 6 bases and J gave up 7 bases, with 15 bases separating them. The V gene's germline CDR1 is MNHEY and CDR2 SVGAGI. There are 13 residues in the CDR3. CDR3 region: CASSIDRIVEAFF. The CDR3 coding sequence is TGTGCCAGCAGCATAGACAGGATCGTTGAAGCTTTCTTT.

The CDR3 DNA follows: TGTGCCAGCAGGATGGAAGCGGGGGGCCGAGATACGCAGTATTTT. It is translated as CASRMEAGGRDTQYF. The chain has TRBV28 and TRBJ2-3, with 9 bases fitting TRBD2. Per germline, CDR1 MDHEN and CDR2 SYDVKM. V was clipped by 6 bases and J by 5 bases; unmatched bases: 9. This CDR3 contains 15 residues. Drawing the rest from reference TRBV28 and TRBJ2-3, the complete variable domain is DVKVTQSSRYLVKRTGEKVFLECVQDMDHENMFWYRQDPGLGLRLIYFSYDVKMKEKGDIPEGYSVSREKKERFSLILESASTNQTSMYLCASRMEAGGRDTQYFGPGTRLTVL.

This CDR3 is CASSHTRDGVTEAFF. DNA of the CDR3: TGTGCCAGCAGTCATACCCGGGACGGAGTCACTGAAGCTTTCTTT. This chain joins TRBV7-8 and TRBJ1-1, with D tentatively TRBD1 (5 bases). Germline-derived CDR1 and CDR2 are SGHVS and FQNEAQ. The length of the CDR3 is 15 residues. Trimming took 6 bases from V and 4 from J, leaving 18 bases between them.

The sample holds one count of this clone. The chain recombines TRBV18 with TRBJ1-5; D remains unclear. In germline, CDR1 is KGHSH, CDR2 LQKENI. The V gene lost 2 bases and the J gene lost 1 base, with 6 bases spanning the gap. The CDR3 spans 14 residues. The CDR3 region is CASSPSASNQPQHF. CDR3 nucleotide sequence: TGTGCCAGCTCACCATCGGCGAGCAATCAGCCCCAGCATTTT.

This clone showed up just once. The CDR3 loop is CASSLDRTGAEEQYF. The DNA of the CDR3 is TGTGCCAGCAGCCTAGACCGGACAGGGGCGGAGGAGCAGTACTTC. The rearrangement joins TRBV28 to TRBJ2-7; TRBD1 matches 9 bases. The germline gives CDR1 MDHEN, CDR2 SYDVKM. Unmatched junction bases numbered 13, after V lost 6 bases and J lost 7 bases. The CDR3 length is 15 residues. Full variable domain (outside the CDR3, taken from reference TRBV28 and TRBJ2-7): DVKVTQSSRYLVKRTGEKVFLECVQDMDHENMFWYRQDPGLGLRLIYFSYDVKMKEKGDIPEGYSVSREKKERFSLILESASTNQTSMYLCASSLDRTGAEEQYFGPGTRLTVT.

The chain is built from TRBV7-3 and TRBJ2-5, with 8 bases identical to TRBD1. The CDR3 length is 13 residues. Trimming took 5 bases from V and 7 from J; bases not matched to a gene: 6. Germline V gene data show CDR1 as SGHTA and CDR2 as FQGTGA. CDR3 nucleotides: TGTGCCAGCAGCCCGGACAGGGAAGGGACCCAGTACTTC. It encodes CASSPDREGTQYF.

The CDR3 sequence: CASSPQNSNQPQHF. The DNA of the CDR3 is TGTGCCAGCTCACCACAAAATAGCAATCAGCCCCAGCATTTT. This chain links TRBV18 with TRBJ1-5; the D is unclear. The CDR3 sequence is 14 residues long. V lost 1 base, J lost 0 bases, and 4 bases lay in between. In germline, CDR1 is KGHSH, CDR2 LQKENI.

The J gene is TRBJ2-3, the V gene TRBV6-6; D is unclear. Germline V gene data show CDR1 as MNHNY and CDR2 as SVGAGI (reference sequence). There are 12 residues in the CDR3. The V gene lost 2 bases and the J gene lost 4 bases, with 4 bases spanning the gap. In DNA, the CDR3 is TGTGCCAGCAGTTACCTCGCAGATACGCAGTATTTT. Encoded protein: CASSYLADTQYF.

The V gene is TRBV1, the J gene TRBJ1-3. TRBV1 counts as a pseudogene. CDR3 length: 15 residues. CDR3: CTSVRGNTHGNTIYF. CDR3 coding DNA: TGCACCAGCGTCCGCGGTAATACTCACGGAAACACCATATATTTT.

The rearrangement joins TRBV7-8 to TRBJ2-7; D remains ambiguous. This CDR3 is 13 amino acids long. Germline V gene lookup returns CDR1 SGHVS and CDR2 FQNEAQ. V lost 5 bases, J lost 1 base, and 9 bases lay in between. Written as DNA, the CDR3 is TGTGCCAGCAGCCATGGCAGGTCCTACGAGCAGTACTTC. It codes for CASSHGRSYEQYF.

CDR3 in amino acids: CSVEERTVPPDYGYTF. DNA for the CDR3: TGCAGCGTTGAAGAAAGGACAGTTCCGCCGGACTATGGCTACACCTTC. The V gene is TRBV29-1, the J gene TRBJ1-2; the D gene is possibly TRBD1 (6 bases). CDR1 and CDR2 (germline): SQVTM, ANQGSEA. With 0 bases removed from V and 3 bases from J, the gap between germline ends came to 17 bases. There are 16 residues in the CDR3.